This passage covers 21 T cell receptor beta chains from one sample sequenced in a study of blood T cell repertoires in COVID-19. Profiled with immunoSEQ multiplex PCR; TCRdb holds only in-frame clones, not every one. The data contain around 400,000 clones, more than 70% of them singletons. The sequenced sample was peripheral blood. The receptors come from a woman aged 30 to 39 with COVID-19, enrolled during active disease.

This chain connects TRBV2 to TRBJ1-6, with a weak D call TRBD1 (6 bases). CDR1 and CDR2 (germline): SNHLY, FYNNEI. The CDR3 totals 15 residues. Deletions cut 4 bases from V and 4 bases from J, with 11 bases between. The chain's CDR3 is CASSARGSYNSPLHF. CDR3 in DNA: TGTGCCAGCAGTGCCAGGGGAAGTTATAATTCACCCCTCCACTTT.

This chain connects TRBV18 to TRBJ2-1; TRBD2 is a possible D gene (5 bases). The CDR3 extends over 15 amino acids. The V end was cut by 3 bases, the J end by 7 bases, with 16 bases between. Germline CDR1 reads KGHSH; CDR2 reads LQKENI. The CDR3, as DNA: TGTGCCAGCTCACCGAAAACGGGGTTTTGGAATGAGCAGTTCTTC. Translated: CASSPKTGFWNEQFF.

This chain's CDR3 is CASSPHRVADTQYF. In DNA, the CDR3 is TGCGCCAGCAGCCCCCACAGGGTAGCAGATACGCAGTATTTT. The chain carries TRBV4-3 and TRBJ2-3, with D possibly being TRBD1 (6 bases). V lost 4 bases and J 4 bases, leaving 12 bases between the germline ends. Germline V gives CDR1 LGHNA, CDR2 YSLEER. CDR3 length: 14 residues.

Concerning this clone: In the same sample, other DNA sequences code for this CDR3. V gene TRBV29-1 combines with J gene TRBJ2-7, with 13 bases lining up with TRBD2. The CDR3 has 13 residues. Germline lookup yields CDR1 SQVTM and CDR2 ANQGSEA. With 4 bases clipped from V and 4 bases from J, the junction kept 1 base outside the gene matches. As DNA, the CDR3 is TGCAGCGTTGGGACTAGCGGGAGTTACGAGCAGTACTTC. Protein product: CSVGTSGSYEQYF.

This chain uses TRBV25-1 with TRBJ2-3; 9 bases agree with TRBD1. The CDR3 is 13 amino acids. The V and J ends lost 2 bases and 10 bases, in that order; junction bases with no gene match: 4. From germline, CDR1 is MGHDK and CDR2 SYGVNS. This CDR3 reads CASSEKQGASQYF. Here the CDR3 DNA reads TGTGCCAGCAGTGAAAAACAGGGGGCCTCGCAGTATTTT.

The rearrangement links TRBV5-8 to TRBJ2-7, with D tentatively TRBD1 (5 bases). Trimming removed 4 bases from V and 2 bases from J, with 10 bases in between. This CDR3 comprises 13 residues. Germline CDR1 and CDR2: SGHTS and YDEGEE. CDR3 in DNA: TGTGCCAGCAGCCGCAGGGTGACCTACGAGCAGTACTTC. Translation gives CASSRRVTYEQYF.

This clone was seen just once. V is TRBV7-3 and J is TRBJ2-5, with D hard to call. Germline CDR1 SGHTA, CDR2 FQGTGA. Trimming shortened V by 0 bases and J by 5 bases, and 7 bases separated the two germline ends. This CDR3 is 13 amino acids long. CDR3 in amino acids: CASSLTVYETQYF. CDR3 bases: TGTGCCAGCAGCTTAACCGTCTACGAGACCCAGTACTTC.

The V gene is TRBV7-2, the J gene TRBJ2-6, with D perhaps matching TRBD2 (6 bases). V shed 5 bases and J shed 0 bases, with 14 bases lying between them. In germline, CDR1 is SGHTA, CDR2 FQGNSA. This CDR3 spans 17 amino acids. CDR3 sequence reads: CASSLGGRSSGANVLTF. Here the CDR3 DNA reads TGTGCCAGCAGCCTAGGAGGGCGCAGCTCTGGGGCCAACGTCCTGACTTTC.

This chain links TRBV27 with TRBJ1-1, with 8 bases fitting TRBD1. J was trimmed by 4 bases and V by 2 bases; bases with no gene match: 12. The length of the CDR3 is 17 residues. CDR1 MNHEY and CDR2 SMNVEV come from the germline V gene (reference sequence). CDR3 protein: CASSLNGRGLFGTEAFF. Written as DNA, the CDR3 is TGTGCCAGCAGTTTAAACGGCAGGGGGCTCTTTGGCACTGAAGCTTTCTTT.

The rearrangement links TRBV5-6 to TRBJ2-7, with D unclear. This CDR3 has 13 residues. Germline CDR1 and CDR2: SGHDT and YYEEEE. V lost 0 bases to trimming and J lost 4 bases, with 8 bases between them. Here the CDR3 DNA reads TGTGCCAGCAGCTTGGCGGGTACTTACGAGCAGTACTTC. The encoded protein is CASSLAGTYEQYF.

CDR3 coding DNA: TGTGCCAGCAGCGCCAGACTAGCGGGAGAGGGTTGGGAGACCCAGTACTTC. Amino acids: CASSARLAGEGWETQYF. The chain is built from TRBV21-1 and TRBJ2-5; the D call TRBD2 from the table was never checked on the DNA. TRBV21-1 is recorded as a pseudogene. The CDR3 contains 17 residues.

The genes are TRBV28 and TRBJ2-5, with a tentative D call TRBD1 (6 bases). V was pared by 3 bases and J by 7 bases, with 24 bases between. Germline-derived CDR1 and CDR2 are MDHEN and SYDVKM. CDR3 length: 17 residues. As DNA, the CDR3 is TGTGCCAGCAGTTTGTATACCTGGGACACCCCTTTTGGGACCCAGTACTTC. Protein product: CASSLYTWDTPFGTQYF.

This clone came up once. The V call is TRBV27, the J call TRBJ1-2; 12 bases agree with TRBD1. The CDR3 is made up of 14 amino acids. V trimming: 6 bases; J trimming: 7 bases; junction bases outside the gene matches: 6. Per germline, CDR1 MNHEY and CDR2 SMNVEV (reference sequence). The DNA of the CDR3 is TGTGCCAGCAGCGGGACAGGGGGCCTCCTTGGCTACACCTTC. Its translation: CASSGTGGLLGYTF.

This chain joins TRBV7-9 and TRBJ2-7; TRBD1 might be the D (5 bases). The CDR3 is 13 residues long. Germline CDR1 reads SEHNR; CDR2 reads FQNEAQ (reference sequence). Trimming took 4 bases from V and 1 from J, leaving 8 bases between them. CDR3 amino acids: CASSWTPSYEQYF. CDR3 bases: TGTGCCAGCAGCTGGACACCGTCCTACGAGCAGTACTTC. Drawing the rest from reference TRBV7-9 and TRBJ2-7, the complete variable domain is DTGVSQNPRHKITKRGQNVTFRCDPISEHNRLYWYRQTLGQGPEFLTYFQNEAQLEKSRLLSDRFSAERPKGSFSTLEIQRTEQGDSAMYLCASSWTPSYEQYFGPGTRLTVT.

The J gene is TRBJ1-1, the V gene TRBV6-2 or TRBV6-3; the match to TRBD1 covers 9 bases. With V trimmed by 2 bases and J by 3 bases, 4 bases remained unmatched. Looked up from germline, CDR1 is MNHEY and CDR2 is SVGEGT. The CDR3 has 15 amino acids. The CDR3 sequence: CASSYHRGLYTEAFF. The CDR3 DNA reads TGTGCCAGCAGTTACCACAGGGGGCTGTACACTGAAGCTTTCTTT.

Comment on this clone: The sample has other DNA sequences that encode this CDR3 too. The J gene is TRBJ1-1, the V gene TRBV18, with D unclear. V dropped 3 bases and J dropped 0 bases, with 11 bases sitting between them. This CDR3 is 15 amino acids long. Looked up from germline, CDR1 is KGHSH and CDR2 is LQKENI. Written as DNA, the CDR3 is TGTGCCAGCTCACCCCTCCAGGTTCTGAACACTGAAGCTTTCTTT. Translation: CASSPLQVLNTEAFF.

The CDR3 DNA sequence: TGTGCCAGCACCCCCGGAGGGAGCTACGAGCAGTACTTC. It translates to CASTPGGSYEQYF. The chain employs TRBV28 and TRBJ2-7, with D possibly matching TRBD2 (6 bases). Trimming removed 7 bases from V and 3 bases from J, with 13 bases in between. The CDR3 consists of 13 residues. Germline V gene lookup returns CDR1 MDHEN and CDR2 SYDVKM. The variable domain in full, with the rest retrieved from reference TRBV28 and TRBJ2-7, is DVKVTQSSRYLVKRTGEKVFLECVQDMDHENMFWYRQDPGLGLRLIYFSYDVKMKEKGDIPEGYSVSREKKERFSLILESASTNQTSMYLCASTPGGSYEQYFGPGTRLTVT.

J is TRBJ2-6 and V is TRBV7-9; a possible D gene is TRBD1 (6 bases). The V end was cut by 6 bases, the J end by 2 bases, with 17 bases between. The CDR3 is 17 residues long. CDR1 and CDR2 (germline): SEHNR, FQNEAQ (reference sequence). This CDR3 is CASRPPRRGAGANVLTF. The CDR3 bases are TGTGCCAGCAGGCCCCCCCGCAGGGGAGCTGGGGCCAACGTCCTGACTTTC. The whole variable domain, filled in from reference TRBV7-9 and TRBJ2-6, reads DTGVSQNPRHKITKRGQNVTFRCDPISEHNRLYWYRQTLGQGPEFLTYFQNEAQLEKSRLLSDRFSAERPKGSFSTLEIQRTEQGDSAMYLCASRPPRRGAGANVLTFGAGSRLTVL.

This clone came up once. The chain joins TRBV5-1 to TRBJ2-1; 13 positions agree with TRBD2. V dropped 0 bases and J dropped 9; count of bases not matched to a gene: 6. The germline V gene has CDR1 SGHRS and CDR2 YFSETQ. The CDR3 is 16 amino acids. In nucleotides, the CDR3 is TGCGCCAGCAGCTTGGGGACTAGCGGGAGTGTCGGTGAGCAGTTCTTC. Amino acids: CASSLGTSGSVGEQFF.

This clone was seen once. The chain joins TRBV28 to TRBJ2-2; no clear D gene. There are 15 residues in the CDR3. Germline lookup yields CDR1 MDHEN and CDR2 SYDVKM. The germline V and J ends were trimmed by 3 bases and 0 bases, with 8 bases remaining between them. The CDR3 sequence: CASSFLNANTGELFF. The DNA of the CDR3 is TGTGCCAGCAGTTTTTTAAATGCGAACACCGGGGAGCTGTTTTTT.

The J gene is TRBJ2-5, the V gene TRBV18; maybe TRBD1 (5 bases). The CDR3 extends over 12 amino acids. Germline CDR1 KGHSH, CDR2 LQKENI. V was shortened by 6 bases and J by 9 bases, with 14 bases between the two germline ends. Written as DNA, the CDR3 is TGTGCCAGCTCTCCCCCCTCCAGGGCCCAGTACTTC. Translation: CASSPPSRAQYF.